The present TCR beta chain was sequenced within a study of blood T cells in healthy people across ages. Notes on the study in general: Strong correlation was found linking TCR beta diversity to naive T cell percentage.

The CDR3 contains 14 residues. Trimming shortened V by 7 bases and J by 2 bases, and 18 bases separated the two germline ends. The germline CDR1 and CDR2 sequences are DFQATT and SNEGSKA (reference sequence). Donors ranged from roughly 6 to 100 years old and were healthy Caucasians in Russia. This clonotype has only a few counts. The antigen remains unidentified. The second PCR ran about 6 to 12 cycles with a sample-barcoded 5' primer and J-beta primers. Every cDNA molecule bore a tag from a template-switch adaptor containing 12 random nucleotides. Each CDR3 protein is one row after TCRdb ran MiXCR on the 5' RACE reads. The table shows about 1,400,000 distinct CDR3 sequences, with around 59% occurring only once.

V usage is TRBV20-1 and J usage is TRBJ2-7, with D maybe TRBD1 (6 bases). Material: blood. The clonotype originates from a young man in good health. The CDR3 sequence: CSGNDRDNPYEQYF. The CDR3, as DNA: TGCAGTGGGAACGACCGGGACAACCCCTACGAGCAGTACTTC.